This record concerns one T cell receptor beta chain sequence. The data derive from a study of blood T cell repertoires in COVID-19. Turning to the study itself: Samples taken during acute and convalescent COVID-19 were collected in the United States, Italy and Spain.

While infection was still active, Seattle patients were enrolled and then followed longitudinally. Per the germline V gene, CDR1 is GTSNPN and CDR2 is SVGIG (reference sequence). The V and J ends lost 0 bases and 0 bases respectively, with 9 bases between them. The length of the CDR3 is 15 residues. TCRdb's copy holds only in-frame clones and misses some; the assay was immunoSEQ multiplex PCR. The sample records under 450,000 clones, around 88% being singletons. This TCR was sampled from a woman between 50 and 59 years old with COVID-19, enrolled during active disease. The specimen sequenced was peripheral blood. The chain uses TRBV30 and TRBJ1-3; no clear D. CDR3 sequence reads: CAWSVNIRSGNTIYF. The CDR3, as DNA: TGTGCCTGGAGTGTCAACATTCGCTCTGGAAACACCATATATTTT.